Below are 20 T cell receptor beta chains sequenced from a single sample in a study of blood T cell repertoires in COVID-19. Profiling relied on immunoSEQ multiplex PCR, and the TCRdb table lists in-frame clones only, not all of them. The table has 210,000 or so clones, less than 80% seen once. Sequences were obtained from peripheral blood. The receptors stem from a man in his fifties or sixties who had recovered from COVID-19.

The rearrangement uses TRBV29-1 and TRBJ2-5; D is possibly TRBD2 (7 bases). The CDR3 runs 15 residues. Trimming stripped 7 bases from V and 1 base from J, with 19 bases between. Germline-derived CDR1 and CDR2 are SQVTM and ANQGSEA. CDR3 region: CSEKGGGPCQETQYF. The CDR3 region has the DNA TGCAGCGAAAAGGGGGGGGGTCCATGCCAAGAGACCCAGTACTTC.

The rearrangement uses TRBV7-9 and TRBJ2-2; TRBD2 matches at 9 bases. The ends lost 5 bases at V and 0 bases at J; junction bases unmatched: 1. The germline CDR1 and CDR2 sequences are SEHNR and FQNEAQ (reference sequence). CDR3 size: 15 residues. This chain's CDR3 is CASSRLAANTGELFF. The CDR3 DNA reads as TGTGCCAGCAGCCGACTAGCGGCGAACACCGGGGAGCTGTTTTTT.

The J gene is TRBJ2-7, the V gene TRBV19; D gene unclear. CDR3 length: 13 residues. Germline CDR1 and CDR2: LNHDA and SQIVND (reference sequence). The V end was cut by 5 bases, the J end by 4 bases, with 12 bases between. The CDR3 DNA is TGTGCCAGTAGTCATGCGGTATCTTACGAGCAGTACTTC. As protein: CASSHAVSYEQYF.

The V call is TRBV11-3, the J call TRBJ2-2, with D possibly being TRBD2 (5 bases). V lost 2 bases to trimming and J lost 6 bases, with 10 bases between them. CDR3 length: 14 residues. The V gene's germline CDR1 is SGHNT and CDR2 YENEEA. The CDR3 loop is CASSLRGMAGELFF. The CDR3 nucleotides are TGTGCCAGCAGCTTAAGAGGGATGGCCGGGGAGCTGTTTTTT.

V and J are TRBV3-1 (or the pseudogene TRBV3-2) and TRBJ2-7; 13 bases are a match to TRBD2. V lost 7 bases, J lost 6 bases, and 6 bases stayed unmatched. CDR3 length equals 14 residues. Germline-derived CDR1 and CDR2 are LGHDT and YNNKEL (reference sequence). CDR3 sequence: CASTKGTSGTEQYF. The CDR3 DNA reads TGTGCCAGCACCAAAGGGACTAGCGGGACCGAGCAGTACTTC.

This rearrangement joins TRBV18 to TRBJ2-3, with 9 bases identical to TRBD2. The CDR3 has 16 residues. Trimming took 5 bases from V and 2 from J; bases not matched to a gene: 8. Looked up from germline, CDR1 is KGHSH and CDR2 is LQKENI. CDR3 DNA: TGTGCCAGCTCAAAAGCCGGGACTAGCCCCACAGATACGCAGTATTTT. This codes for CASSKAGTSPTDTQYF.

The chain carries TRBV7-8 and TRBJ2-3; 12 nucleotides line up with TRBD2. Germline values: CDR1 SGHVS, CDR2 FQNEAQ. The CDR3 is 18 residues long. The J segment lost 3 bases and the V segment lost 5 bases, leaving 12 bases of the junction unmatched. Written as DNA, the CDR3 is TGTGCCAGCAGCACCCGGACTAGCGGGAACACTAGGACAGATACGCAGTATTTT. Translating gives CASSTRTSGNTRTDTQYF.

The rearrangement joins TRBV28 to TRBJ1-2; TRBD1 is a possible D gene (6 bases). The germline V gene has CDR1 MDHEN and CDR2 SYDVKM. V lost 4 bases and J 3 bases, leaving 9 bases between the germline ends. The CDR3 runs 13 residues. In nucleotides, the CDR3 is TGTGCCAGCAGTTCGCAGGGGTACTATGGCTACACCTTC. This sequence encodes CASSSQGYYGYTF.

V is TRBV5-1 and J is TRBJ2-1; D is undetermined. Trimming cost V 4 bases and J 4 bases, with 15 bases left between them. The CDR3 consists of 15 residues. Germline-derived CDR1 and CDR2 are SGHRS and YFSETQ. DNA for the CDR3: TGCGCCAGCAGCCTCCACTATGCTGGGTACAATGAGCAGTTCTTC. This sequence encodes CASSLHYAGYNEQFF.

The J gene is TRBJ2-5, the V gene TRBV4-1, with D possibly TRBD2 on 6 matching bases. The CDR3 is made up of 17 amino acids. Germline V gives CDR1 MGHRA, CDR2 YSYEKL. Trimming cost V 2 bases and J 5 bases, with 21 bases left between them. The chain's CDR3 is CASSQLTSGVVGETQYF. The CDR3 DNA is TGCGCCAGCAGCCAACTGACCTCGGGAGTCGTGGGTGAGACCCAGTACTTC.

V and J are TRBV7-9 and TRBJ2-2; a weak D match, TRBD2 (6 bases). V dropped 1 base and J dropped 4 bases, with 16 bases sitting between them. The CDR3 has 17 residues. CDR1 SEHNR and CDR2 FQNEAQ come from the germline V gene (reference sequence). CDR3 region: CASSLEFGAGLTGELFF. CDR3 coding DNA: TGTGCCAGCAGCTTAGAATTCGGAGCGGGCCTCACCGGGGAGCTGTTTTTT.

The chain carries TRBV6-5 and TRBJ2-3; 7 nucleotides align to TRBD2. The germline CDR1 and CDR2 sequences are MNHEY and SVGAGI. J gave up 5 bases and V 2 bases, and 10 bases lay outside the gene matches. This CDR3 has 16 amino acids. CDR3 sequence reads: CASSYQVAGAVDTQYF. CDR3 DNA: TGTGCCAGCAGTTACCAAGTGGCGGGAGCGGTAGATACGCAGTATTTT.

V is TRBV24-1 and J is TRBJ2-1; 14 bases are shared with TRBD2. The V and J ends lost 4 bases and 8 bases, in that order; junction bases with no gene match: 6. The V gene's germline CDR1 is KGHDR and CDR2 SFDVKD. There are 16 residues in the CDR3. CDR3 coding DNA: TGTGCCACCAGTGACCCTGGGACTAGCGGGAGCCATGAGCAGTTCTTC. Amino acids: CATSDPGTSGSHEQFF.

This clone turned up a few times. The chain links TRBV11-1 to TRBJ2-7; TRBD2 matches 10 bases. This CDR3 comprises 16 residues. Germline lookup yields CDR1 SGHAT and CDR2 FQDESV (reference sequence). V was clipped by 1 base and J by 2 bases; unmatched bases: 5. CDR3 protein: CASSLDWLAGAYEQYF. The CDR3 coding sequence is TGTGCCAGCAGCTTAGACTGGCTAGCGGGAGCCTACGAGCAGTACTTC.

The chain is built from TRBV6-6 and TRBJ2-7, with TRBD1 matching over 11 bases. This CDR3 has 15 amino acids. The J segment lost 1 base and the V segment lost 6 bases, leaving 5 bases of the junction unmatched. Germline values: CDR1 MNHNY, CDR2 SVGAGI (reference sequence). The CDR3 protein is CASRPGTGGSYEQYF. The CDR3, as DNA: TGTGCCAGCAGACCCGGGACAGGGGGATCCTACGAGCAGTACTTC.

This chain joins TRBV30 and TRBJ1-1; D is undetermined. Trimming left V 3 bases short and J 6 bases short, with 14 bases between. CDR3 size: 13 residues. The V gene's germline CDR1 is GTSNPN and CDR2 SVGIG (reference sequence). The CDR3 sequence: CAWRGSGSAEAFF. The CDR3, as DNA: TGTGCCTGGAGAGGTTCTGGGAGCGCTGAAGCTTTCTTT.

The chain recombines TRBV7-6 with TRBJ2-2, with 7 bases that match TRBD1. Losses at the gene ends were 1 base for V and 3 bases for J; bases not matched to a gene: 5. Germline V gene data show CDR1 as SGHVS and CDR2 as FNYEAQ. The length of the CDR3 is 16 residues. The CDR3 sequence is CASSLVGQGDTGELFF. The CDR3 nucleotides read TGTGCCAGCAGCTTAGTGGGCCAGGGGGACACCGGGGAGCTGTTTTTT.

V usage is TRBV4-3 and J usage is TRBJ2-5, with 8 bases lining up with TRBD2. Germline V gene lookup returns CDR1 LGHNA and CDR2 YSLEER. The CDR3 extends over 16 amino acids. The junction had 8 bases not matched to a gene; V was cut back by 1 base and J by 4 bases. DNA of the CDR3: TGCGCCAGCAGCCAAGGCCTATGGACTAGCAGAGAGACCCAGTACTTC. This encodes CASSQGLWTSRETQYF.

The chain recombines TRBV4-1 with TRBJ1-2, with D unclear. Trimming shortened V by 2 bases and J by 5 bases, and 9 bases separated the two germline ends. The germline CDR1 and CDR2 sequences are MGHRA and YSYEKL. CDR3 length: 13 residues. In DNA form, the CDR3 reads TGCGCCAGCAGCCAAATAAACTCATATGGCTACACCTTC. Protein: CASSQINSYGYTF.

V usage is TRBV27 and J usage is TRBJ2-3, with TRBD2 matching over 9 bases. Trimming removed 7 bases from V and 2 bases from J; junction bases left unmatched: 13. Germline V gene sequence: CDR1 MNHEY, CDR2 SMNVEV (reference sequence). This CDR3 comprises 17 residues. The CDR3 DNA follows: TGTGCCAGCATCAAAAACTCAGCGGGAGGCCTCACAGATACGCAGTATTTT. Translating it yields CASIKNSAGGLTDTQYF.